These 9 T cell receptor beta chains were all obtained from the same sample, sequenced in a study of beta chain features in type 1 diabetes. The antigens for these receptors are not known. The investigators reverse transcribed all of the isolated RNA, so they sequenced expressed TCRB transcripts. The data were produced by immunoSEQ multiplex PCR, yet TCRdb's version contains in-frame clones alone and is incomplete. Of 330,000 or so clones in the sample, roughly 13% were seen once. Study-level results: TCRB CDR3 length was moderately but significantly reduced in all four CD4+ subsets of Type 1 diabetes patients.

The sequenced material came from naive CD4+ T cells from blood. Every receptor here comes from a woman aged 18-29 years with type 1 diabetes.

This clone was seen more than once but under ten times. The CDR3 sequence: CARIPSGRHNEQFF. The CDR3 coding sequence is TGTGCCAGGATACCTAGCGGGAGACACAATGAGCAGTTCTTC. V and J are TRBV21-1 and TRBJ2-1; the D segment call TRBD2 is taken from the table without a DNA check. TRBV21-1 is listed as a pseudogene. This CDR3 has 14 residues.

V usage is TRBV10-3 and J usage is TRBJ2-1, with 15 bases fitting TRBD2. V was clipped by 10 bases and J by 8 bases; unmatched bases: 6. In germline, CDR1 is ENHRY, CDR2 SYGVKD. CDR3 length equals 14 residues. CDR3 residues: CATTWTSGGDEQFF. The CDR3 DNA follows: TGTGCCACGACTTGGACTAGCGGGGGGGATGAGCAGTTCTTC.

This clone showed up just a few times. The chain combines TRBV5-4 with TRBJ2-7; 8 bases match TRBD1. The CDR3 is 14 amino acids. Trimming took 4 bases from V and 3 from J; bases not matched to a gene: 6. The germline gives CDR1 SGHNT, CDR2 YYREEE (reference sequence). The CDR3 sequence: CASSRPGQVYEQYF. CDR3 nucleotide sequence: TGTGCCAGCAGCCGCCCGGGACAGGTCTACGAGCAGTACTTC.

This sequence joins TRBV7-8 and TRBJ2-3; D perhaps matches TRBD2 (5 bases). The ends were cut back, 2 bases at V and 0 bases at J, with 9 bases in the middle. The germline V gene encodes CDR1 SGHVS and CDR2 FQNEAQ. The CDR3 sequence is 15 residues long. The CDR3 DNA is TGTGCCAGCAGCTTACTGCGGGCTAGCACAGATACGCAGTATTTT. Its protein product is CASSLLRASTDTQYF.

The CDR3 protein is CASSIAPMGRGEQFF. The CDR3 DNA reads as TGTGCCAGCTCTATAGCCCCCATGGGGAGAGGTGAGCAGTTCTTC. V and J are TRBV6-5 and TRBJ2-1; possibly TRBD2 for D (5 bases). Trimming shortened V by 8 bases and J by 9 bases, and 23 bases separated the two germline ends. The CDR3 is 15 residues long. CDR1 and CDR2 from the germline V gene are MNHEY and SVGAGI.

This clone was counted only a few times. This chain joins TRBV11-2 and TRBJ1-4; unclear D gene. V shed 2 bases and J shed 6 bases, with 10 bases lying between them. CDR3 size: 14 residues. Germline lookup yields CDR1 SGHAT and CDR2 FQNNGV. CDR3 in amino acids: CASSLTPADEKLFF. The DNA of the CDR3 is TGTGCCAGCAGCTTAACGCCGGCGGATGAAAAACTGTTTTTT.

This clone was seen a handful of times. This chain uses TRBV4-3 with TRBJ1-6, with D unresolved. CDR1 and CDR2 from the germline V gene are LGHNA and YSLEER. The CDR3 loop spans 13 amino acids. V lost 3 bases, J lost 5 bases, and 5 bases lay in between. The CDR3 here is CASSHPNNSPLHF. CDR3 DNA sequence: TGCGCCAGCAGCCATCCTAATAATTCACCCCTCCACTTT.

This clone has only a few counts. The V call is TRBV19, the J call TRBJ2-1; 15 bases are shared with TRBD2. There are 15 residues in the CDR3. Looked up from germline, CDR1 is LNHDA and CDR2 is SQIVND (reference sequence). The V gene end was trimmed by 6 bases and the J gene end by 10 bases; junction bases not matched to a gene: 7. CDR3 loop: CASSEGLAGGGEQFF. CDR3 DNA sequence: TGTGCCAGTAGCGAGGGACTAGCGGGAGGAGGGGAGCAGTTCTTC. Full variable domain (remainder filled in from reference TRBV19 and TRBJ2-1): DGGITQSPKYLFRKEGQNVTLSCEQNLNHDAMYWYRQDPGQGLRLIYYSQIVNDFQKGDIAEGYSVSREKKESFPLTVTSAQKNPTAFYLCASSEGLAGGGEQFFGPGTRLTVL.

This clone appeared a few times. Here the CDR3 reads CASSFFDIDNSPLHF. CDR3 bases: TGTGCCAGCAGCTTTTTCGACATTGATAATTCACCCCTCCACTTT. The genes are TRBV7-9 and TRBJ1-6; D remains ambiguous. The germline gives CDR1 SEHNR, CDR2 FQNEAQ (reference sequence). The CDR3 totals 15 residues. Trimming removed 3 bases from V and 5 bases from J, with 11 bases in between.